This T cell receptor beta chain was found in a study of patients and donors after allogeneic stem cell transplantation. TCRdb reprocessed the RT-PCR reads with MiXCR, giving one entry per CDR3 protein. The table has 400,000 to 500,000 distinct CDR3 sequences, roughly 17% seen once. This CDR3 contains 15 residues. CDR1 SQVTM and CDR2 ANQGSEA come from the germline V gene. The V end was cut by 4 bases, the J end by 1 base, with 17 bases between. This clonotype was counted at least ten times. The receptor's source is a human donor who was either an allogeneic HSCT recipient or a stem cell or donor lymphocyte infusion donor (not recorded which). It is not recorded whose cells these are; they may come from a transplant donor. The V call is TRBV29-1, the J call TRBJ2-7; D is perhaps TRBD2 (6 bases). The specimen was blood, either unsorted or a sorted T cell fraction (not recorded which). The CDR3 DNA reads as TGCAGCGTTGCGTACTGGGCTAGCGATTCCTACGAGCAGTACTTC. Its protein product is CSVAYWASDSYEQYF.